Below are 25 T cell receptor beta chains sequenced from a single sample in a study of tissue T cells after allogeneic stem cell transplantation. Time point meaning: mouse harvest day 7 after allogeneic transplant. The graft held 10^6 splenic CD5+ T cells and 10^7 T-cell-depleted bone marrow cells. Profiled with immunoSEQ multiplex PCR; TCRdb holds only in-frame clones, not every one. The table records over 6,000 clones, more than 40% of them present only once. Sequencing used gut tissue. The receptors originated from a female BALB/c mouse given C57BL/6 T cells with graft-versus-host disease after an allogeneic hematopoietic cell transplant.

About this clone: Any gene name here is a mouse gene name. The CDR3 end falls 1 residue outside the read, so it is completed with the germline J gene. This chain links TRBV3 with TRBJ1-4; perhaps TRBD1 as D (6 bases). Between the trimmed V and J ends, which lost 5 bases and 3 bases, there was a span of 10 bases. This CDR3 comprises 14 residues. Germline CDR1 SNHLY, CDR2 FYNGKV (reference sequence). The sequenced CDR3 bases are TGTGCCAGCAGCCCTCGGACAGCCAACGAAAGATTATTT. It specifies CASSPRTANERLF. In full, the CDR3 reads CASSPRTANERLFF.

A word on this clone: The gene names given are mouse names. The CDR3 here is CASGDALGGRAEQFF. The CDR3 DNA, read in part, is TGTGCCAGCGGTGATGCACTGGGGGGGCGAGCTGAGCAGTTC. The chain recombines TRBV13-2 with TRBJ2-1; 11 bases line up with TRBD2. The CDR3 goes on 1 residue after the read ends, and that part is filled in from the germline J gene. The germline CDR1 and CDR2 sequences are NNHNN and SYGAGS (reference sequence). The length of the CDR3 is 15 residues. V shed 0 bases, J shed 7 bases, and the junction held 3 bases outside the gene matches.

Only a few counts were recorded for this clone. Genes here carry mouse names. The DNA read from the CDR3 is TGTGCCAGCAGCCAAGGAGGGGGCGGTGCAGAAACGCTGTAT. Translation: CASSQGGGGAETLY. The CDR3 in full is CASSQGGGGAETLYF. The V call is TRBV2, the J call TRBJ2-3, with D perhaps TRBD1 (7 bases). Read coverage stops 1 residue before the CDR3 terminus; the germline J gene supplies the remainder. V was cut by 1 base and J by 1 base, with 9 bases left in between. The CDR3 has 15 residues. Germline values: CDR1 LGHNA, CDR2 YSYQKL.

In regard to this clone: Genes here carry mouse names. The read finishes 1 residue shy of the CDR3 end, and the germline J gene is used to complete it. The chain carries TRBV26 and TRBJ1-4; D gene ambiguous. CDR1 KGHPV and CDR2 FQNQEV come from the germline V gene (reference sequence). There are 13 residues in the CDR3. The germline V and J ends were trimmed by 4 bases and 0 bases, with 3 bases remaining between them. The CDR3 bases that were read are TGTGCCAGCAGTCCAGTTTCCAACGAAAGATTATTT. Translated, it gives CASSPVSNERLF. The entire CDR3 reads CASSPVSNERLFF. The complete variable domain, with remaining parts taken from reference TRBV26 and TRBJ1-4, reads NSKVIQTPRYLVKGQGQKAKMRCIPEKGHPVVFWYQQNKNNEFKFLINFQNQEVLQQIDMTEKRFSAECPSNSPCSLEIQSSEAGDSALYLCASSPVSNERLFFGHGTKLSVL.

This clone turned up a few times. Mouse gene names and germline throughout. Read coverage stops 1 residue before the CDR3 terminus; the germline J gene supplies the remainder. The J gene is TRBJ2-5, the V gene TRBV26; the match to TRBD2 covers 7 bases. The CDR3 is made up of 14 amino acids. The V segment lost 3 bases and the J segment 2 bases; nucleotides outside the gene matches: 2. The germline CDR1 and CDR2 sequences are KGHPV and FQNQEV (reference sequence). The DNA read from the CDR3 is TGTGCCAGCAGTCTACTGGGGTTCCAAGACACCCAGTAC. It is translated as CASSLLGFQDTQY. The whole CDR3 is CASSLLGFQDTQYF. Supplemented by reference TRBV26 and TRBJ2-5, the full variable domain reads NSKVIQTPRYLVKGQGQKAKMRCIPEKGHPVVFWYQQNKNNEFKFLINFQNQEVLQQIDMTEKRFSAECPSNSPCSLEIQSSEAGDSALYLCASSLLGFQDTQYFGPGTRLLVL.

In regard to this clone: Gene names denote mouse genes. The read ends 1 residue before the CDR3 terminus; that terminus is restored from the germline J gene. This rearrangement joins TRBV26 to TRBJ2-3, with D perhaps TRBD2 (7 bases). V lost 2 bases and J 0 bases, leaving 12 bases between the germline ends. This CDR3 is 16 amino acids long. The germline V gene encodes CDR1 KGHPV and CDR2 FQNQEV (reference sequence). The CDR3 spells CASSLLGATSAETLYF. The sequenced part of the CDR3 DNA is TGTGCCAGCAGTCTGCTGGGGGCGACTAGTGCAGAAACGCTGTAT.

This clone came up a few times. Mouse germline and gene names are used. Sequencing ends 1 residue short of the CDR3 end; the germline J gene provides the rest. The J gene is TRBJ1-3, the V gene TRBV26; D possibly corresponds to TRBD1 (6 bases). The CDR3 has 15 amino acids. Germline V CDR1 and CDR2: KGHPV, FQNQEV (reference sequence). V was trimmed by 3 bases and J by 0 bases, leaving 9 bases between them. This CDR3 is CASSLGGDSGNTLYF. CDR3 DNA, as far as it was read: TGTGCCAGCAGTCTAGGGGGGGATTCTGGAAATACGCTCTAT. The variable domain in full, with the rest retrieved from reference TRBV26 and TRBJ1-3, is NSKVIQTPRYLVKGQGQKAKMRCIPEKGHPVVFWYQQNKNNEFKFLINFQNQEVLQQIDMTEKRFSAECPSNSPCSLEIQSSEAGDSALYLCASSLGGDSGNTLYFGEGSRLIVV.

A word on this clone: Gene names and germline match the mouse. Read data end 1 residue before the CDR3 end; the end is taken from the germline J gene. This chain connects TRBV13-1 to TRBJ1-1; D may be TRBD1 (5 bases). V lost 2 bases and J 8 bases, leaving 7 bases between the germline ends. Germline V gene data show CDR1 as NSHNY and CDR2 as SYGAGN. The CDR3 totals 11 residues. The CDR3 loop is CASSDHREVFF. CDR3 DNA (partial): TGTGCCAGCAGTGACCACAGGGAAGTCTTC.

To note about this clone: Mouse germline and gene names are used. Coverage ceases 1 residue before the CDR3 finishes, and the germline J gene fills in the end. The V and J genes are TRBV13-1 and TRBJ2-7, with D perhaps matching TRBD1 (6 bases). The CDR3 sequence is 13 residues long. Germline V gene sequence: CDR1 NSHNY, CDR2 SYGAGN. The V and J ends lost 2 bases and 1 base respectively, with 7 bases between them. CDR3 bases read: TGTGCCAGCAGTGAGGGACAATCCTATGAACAGTAC. Translation: CASSEGQSYEQY. The entire CDR3 is CASSEGQSYEQYF.

Details on this clone: Gene names are the mouse ones. Coverage ceases 1 residue before the CDR3 finishes, and the germline J gene fills in the end. V and J are TRBV3 and TRBJ2-4; 7 bases are a match to TRBD1. This CDR3 is built from 14 residues. V shed 5 bases and J 2 bases; nucleotides not matched to a gene: 4. Germline V gene sequence: CDR1 SNHLY, CDR2 FYNGKV (reference sequence). The covered CDR3 bases are TGTGCCAGCAGCATCACAGGGGATCAAAACACCTTGTAC. Protein product: CASSITGDQNTLY. In full, the CDR3 reads CASSITGDQNTLYF.

As for this clone: Gene names follow the mouse nomenclature. The read terminates 1 residue ahead of where the CDR3 ends, so the germline J gene completes it. The chain joins TRBV12-2 to TRBJ2-7; 10 nucleotides align to TRBD2. V trimming: 0 bases; J trimming: 3 bases; junction bases outside the gene matches: 1. The germline CDR1 and CDR2 sequences are SGHLS and HYDKME. The CDR3 runs 14 residues. The CDR3 bases that were read are TGTGCCAGCTCTCTCGGGACTGGGGTCTATGAACAGTAC. Its translation: CASSLGTGVYEQY. From start to end, the CDR3 is CASSLGTGVYEQYF. The entire variable domain, with the rest obtained from reference TRBV12-2 and TRBJ2-7, is as follows: NSGVVQSPRYIIKGKGERSILKCIPISGHLSVAWYQQTQGQELKFFIQHYDKMERDKGNLPSRFSVQQFDDYHSEMNMSALELEDSAVYFCASSLGTGVYEQYFGPGTRLTVL.

Remarks on this clone: Genes and germline come from the mouse. Read sequence stops 1 residue before the CDR3 end, and the germline J gene provides the missing end. The chain employs TRBV1 and TRBJ1-6; D possibly corresponds to TRBD1 (5 bases). TRBJ1-6 is marked as an open reading frame, function uncertain. The CDR3 consists of 16 residues. Germline CDR1 NSQYPW, CDR2 LRSPGD (reference sequence). Trimming took 0 bases from V and 1 from J, leaving 7 bases between them. CDR3 DNA, as far as it was read: TGCACCTGCAGTGCAGAAGACAGATCCTATAATTCGCCCCTCTAC. Amino acids: CTCSAEDRSYNSPLY. The full-length CDR3 reads as CTCSAEDRSYNSPLYF.

A word on this clone: Genes here carry mouse names. The read ends 1 residue early relative to the CDR3; the germline J gene fills the gap. This chain links TRBV5 with TRBJ2-1; the D gene is possibly TRBD1 (6 bases). The V end was cut by 0 bases, the J end by 1 base, with 10 bases between. From germline, CDR1 is LGHNA and CDR2 YNLKQL (reference sequence). The CDR3 covers 16 residues. The part of the CDR3 DNA that was read is TGTGCCAGCAGCCAAGAAATCACAGGGAACTATGCTGAGCAGTTC. It is translated as CASSQEITGNYAEQF. The full CDR3 protein is CASSQEITGNYAEQFF.

Points on this clone: Mouse gene names apply. The read terminates 1 residue ahead of where the CDR3 ends, so the germline J gene completes it. J is TRBJ2-5 and V is TRBV5; tentative D call: TRBD2 (5 bases). Trimming pared 6 bases from V and 5 bases from J, leaving 12 bases between. Germline lookup yields CDR1 LGHNA and CDR2 YNLKQL (reference sequence). The CDR3 runs 13 residues. The CDR3 protein is CASRQWGSDTQYF. The DNA read from the CDR3 is TGTGCCAGCAGGCAATGGGGTTCAGACACCCAGTAC.

Comments on this clone: These gene names are mouse names. Coverage ceases 1 residue before the CDR3 finishes, and the germline J gene fills in the end. The J gene is TRBJ1-3, the V gene TRBV13-1; 11 nucleotides match TRBD1. Germline V gene sequence: CDR1 NSHNY, CDR2 SYGAGN. The V segment lost 0 bases and the J segment 2 bases; nucleotides outside the gene matches: 4. The CDR3 consists of 17 residues. The sequenced part of the CDR3 DNA is TGTGCCAGCAGTGATGCGAGGGGACAGGGGGCTGGAAATACGCTCTAT. Its protein product is CASSDARGQGAGNTLY. Given in full, the CDR3 is CASSDARGQGAGNTLYF.

As concerns this clone: The genes are named according to mouse. The observed sequence ends 1 residue before the CDR3 terminus, with the missing tail filled in from the germline J gene. V usage is TRBV14 and J usage is TRBJ1-1, with D possibly matching TRBD1 (6 bases). Germline V gene sequence: CDR1 SGHDT, CDR2 FRDEAV. This CDR3 has 14 amino acids. Deletions cut 5 bases from V and 0 bases from J, with 11 bases between. The chain's CDR3 is CASRPGHPNTEVFF. Incomplete CDR3 DNA: TGTGCCAGCAGGCCGGGACACCCAAACACAGAAGTCTTC.

Comments on this clone: Gene and germline names: mouse. Sequencing ends 1 residue short of the CDR3 end; the germline J gene provides the rest. The genes are TRBV26 and TRBJ1-1, with 9 bases matching TRBD1. Germline lookup yields CDR1 KGHPV and CDR2 FQNQEV (reference sequence). The ends lost 4 bases at V and 0 bases at J; junction bases unmatched: 3. This CDR3 comprises 15 residues. CDR3 sequence reads: CASSHTGGANTEVFF. The sequenced CDR3 bases are TGTGCCAGCAGTCACACAGGGGGCGCAAACACAGAAGTCTTC.

This clone appeared a few times. Genes and germline are mouse. The sequenced fragment ends 1 residue before the CDR3 boundary, so the rest is inferred from the germline J gene. J is TRBJ1-3 and V is TRBV26; D unclear. The CDR3 loop spans 13 amino acids. The germline CDR1 and CDR2 sequences are KGHPV and FQNQEV (reference sequence). The V and J ends lost 2 bases and 2 bases respectively, with 4 bases between them. The CDR3 bases that were read are TGTGCCAGCAGTCTGACAACTGGAAATACGCTCTAT. This encodes CASSLTTGNTLY. The whole CDR3 sequence is CASSLTTGNTLYF.

About this clone itself: Any gene name here is a mouse gene name. The CDR3 goes on 1 residue after the read ends, and that part is filled in from the germline J gene. The chain employs TRBV3 and TRBJ1-1; D is possibly TRBD1 (5 bases). Looked up from germline, CDR1 is SNHLY and CDR2 is FYNGKV (reference sequence). V was cut by 3 bases and J by 0 bases, with 8 bases left in between. The CDR3 totals 14 residues. CDR3 loop: CASSFRVANTEVFF. The part of the CDR3 DNA that was read is TGTGCCAGCAGCTTCAGGGTTGCAAACACAGAAGTCTTC.

This clone is labeled as medium-sized. Gene and germline names: mouse. The read ends 1 residue early relative to the CDR3; the germline J gene fills the gap. The rearrangement links TRBV13-1 to TRBJ2-4; D might be TRBD2 (6 bases). Per germline, CDR1 NSHNY and CDR2 SYGAGN. This CDR3 region has 14 residues. Trimming removed 2 bases from V and 2 bases from J, with 9 bases in between. CDR3 protein: CASSEWGNQNTLYF. CDR3 DNA (partial): TGTGCCAGCAGTGAATGGGGGAATCAAAACACCTTGTAC.

The sample holds a few counts of this clone. The germline and genes are mouse ones. The sequenced fragment ends 1 residue before the CDR3 boundary, so the rest is inferred from the germline J gene. The chain uses TRBV23 and TRBJ1-4; whether TRBD1, the table's D call, matches the DNA was not checked. Germline V CDR1 and CDR2: KGHTA, FQNQQP. This CDR3 contains 14 residues. Here the CDR3 reads CSSSETGSNERLFF. CDR3 DNA (partial): TGCTCCAGCAGTGAGACAGGGTCCAACGAAAGATTATTT.

Worth noting for this clone: Mouse germline and gene names are used. The read finishes 1 residue shy of the CDR3 end, and the germline J gene is used to complete it. The chain couples TRBV15 to TRBJ2-7; no clear D gene. The V and J ends lost 2 bases and 4 bases respectively, with 6 bases between them. The CDR3 is 12 amino acids. Per germline, CDR1 SGHND and CDR2 FRSKSL. The CDR3 sequence is CASSLQNYEQYF. Partial CDR3 DNA: TGTGCCAGCAGTTTACAAAATTATGAACAGTAC.

Regarding this clone: Any gene name here is a mouse gene name. CDR3 in amino acids: CASSLVWGAETLYF. The CDR3 bases that were read are TGTGCAAGCAGCTTAGTCTGGGGGGCAGAAACGCTGTAT. The chain links TRBV16 to TRBJ2-3, with 7 bases aligning to TRBD2. The sequence runs out 1 residue before the end of the CDR3; the remainder is reconstructed from the germline J gene. The CDR3 loop spans 14 amino acids. Germline trimming cut 1 base from V and 3 bases from J; bases unmatched to any gene: 1. Germline V gives CDR1 SGHSA, CDR2 FRNQAP. Together with reference TRBV16 and TRBJ2-3, the CDR3 gives the full variable domain: NAGVIQTPRHKVTGKGQEATLWCEPISGHSAVFWYRQTIVQGLEFLTYFRNQAPIDDSGMPKERFSAQMPNQSHSTLKIQSTQPQDSAVYLCASSLVWGAETLYFGSGTRLTVL.

This clone was seen more than once but under ten times. Here the gene names and germline are mouse. The read ends 1 residue before the CDR3 terminus; that terminus is restored from the germline J gene. The V gene is TRBV23, the J gene TRBJ2-7; the D call TRBD2 from the table was never checked on the DNA. Germline CDR1 reads KGHTA; CDR2 reads FQNQQP. The CDR3 length is 14 residues. CDR3 bases read: TGCTCCAGCAGTCCGGGACTGGGGGCCTATGAACAGTAC. Translating it yields CSSSPGLGAYEQY. The whole CDR3 protein reads CSSSPGLGAYEQYF.

This clone came up a few times. Any gene name here is a mouse gene name. The sequenced fragment ends 1 residue before the CDR3 boundary, so the rest is inferred from the germline J gene. The chain is built from TRBV3 and TRBJ2-4; TRBD2 matches at 10 bases. CDR1 SNHLY and CDR2 FYNGKV come from the germline V gene (reference sequence). Germline trimming cut 1 base from V and 5 bases from J; bases unmatched to any gene: 0. The CDR3 runs to 14 residues. The CDR3 reads CASSLGTGGNTLYF. The part of the CDR3 DNA that was read is TGTGCCAGCAGCTTAGGGACTGGGGGAAACACCTTGTAC.